The sequence of this TCR beta chain was determined in a study of blood T cell repertoires in COVID-19. Those enrolled, adults aged 18 to 89 years, came from about two dozen US areas. The CDR3 length is 15 residues. The V and J ends lost 5 bases and 4 bases, in that order; junction bases with no gene match: 6. Germline CDR1 reads MDHEN; CDR2 reads SYDVKM. Method: immunoSEQ multiplex PCR; TCRdb's copy keeps in-frame clones and lacks some. In the table there are under 500,000 clones, around 90% of which are singletons. The chain combines TRBV28 with TRBJ2-2, with 8 bases lining up with TRBD2. The sample taken for sequencing was PBMCs or T cells enriched from blood (not recorded which). The clonotype was recovered from a woman aged 18-29 years with acute COVID-19. This chain's CDR3 is CASSPPGGGTGELFF. The CDR3 DNA sequence: TGTGCCAGCAGTCCCCCGGGGGGGGGCACCGGGGAGCTGTTTTTT.